This T cell receptor beta chain was retrieved from a study of shared clonotypes between healthy human individuals. The study, taken as a whole, reports: The study found about 5.1% of naive CD4 clonotypes shared across a few donors.

On this clone itself: Antigen unknown.

The trim removed 3 bases at V and 8 bases at J, leaving 5 bases unmatched. This CDR3 contains 13 residues. Germline loops: CDR1 KGHSH, CDR2 LQKENI. The repertoire was sequenced with immunoSEQ multiplex PCR; TCRdb's copy has only in-frame clones and lacks some. The sample lists about 1 million clones, about 76% occurring once. Recent vaccinations or acute infections were absent in the healthy HIV-negative adult donors. From CD4+ cells came CD45RA+ naive and CD45RA-negative memory subsets. The sequencing sample was made of memory CD4+ T cells sorted from blood. Described subset: CD45RA-negative fraction. This receptor was obtained from a man aged 18 to 35 in good health. V is TRBV18 and J is TRBJ1-2, with 8 positions matching TRBD1. CDR3 region: CASSPGQDGGYTF. CDR3 nucleotides: TGTGCCAGCTCACCGGGACAGGACGGAGGCTACACCTTC.